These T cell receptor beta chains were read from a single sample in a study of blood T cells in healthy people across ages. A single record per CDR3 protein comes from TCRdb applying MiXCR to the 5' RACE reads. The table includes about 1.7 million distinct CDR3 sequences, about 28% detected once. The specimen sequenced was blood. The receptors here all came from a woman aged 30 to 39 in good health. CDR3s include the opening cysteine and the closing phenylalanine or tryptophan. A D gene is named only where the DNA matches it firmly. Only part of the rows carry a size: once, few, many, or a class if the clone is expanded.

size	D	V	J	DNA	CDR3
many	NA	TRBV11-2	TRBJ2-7	TGTGCCAGCAGCGACGACAACTACGAGCAGTACTTC	CASSDDNYEQYF
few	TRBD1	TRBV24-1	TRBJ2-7	TGTGCCACCAGTTCTACGGACAGGGGGTTGTACGAGCAGTACTTC	CATSSTDRGLYEQYF
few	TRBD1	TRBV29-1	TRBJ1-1	TGCAGCGTTCGAACAGGGGAAGACACTGAAGCTTTCTTT	CSVRTGEDTEAFF
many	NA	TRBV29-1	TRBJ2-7	TGCAGCGTTGATGACCAAGACTCCTACGAGCAGTACTTC	CSVDDQDSYEQYF
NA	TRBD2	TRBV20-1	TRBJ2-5	TGCAGTGCTGGGGACGGAGCTAGCGGGGGGACCCAAGAGACCCAGTACTTC	CSAGDGASGGTQETQYF
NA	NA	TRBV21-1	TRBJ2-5	NA	CASSKGWEAKETQYFGPDQYF
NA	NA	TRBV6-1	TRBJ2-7	TGTGCCAGCAGTGTCAGGGGGGGGGACTCGTTAAGATACGAGCAGTACTTC	CASSVRGGDSLRYEQYF
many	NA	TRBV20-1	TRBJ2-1	TGCAGTGCTAGACCTTCCAGGGGACTGATCTACAATGAGCAGTTCTTC	CSARPSRGLIYNEQFF
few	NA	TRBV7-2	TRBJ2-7	TGTGCCAGCAGCCCACGTATCACCTACGAGCAGTACTTC	CASSPRITYEQYF
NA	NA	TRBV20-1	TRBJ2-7	TGCAGTGCTAGGCGGGACAACTACGAGCAGTACTTC	CSARRDNYEQYF
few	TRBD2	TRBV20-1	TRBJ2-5	TGCAGTGCTAGGAGGACTCGCGGGGGAGAGACCCAGTACTTC	CSARRTRGGETQYF
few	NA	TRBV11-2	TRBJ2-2	TGTGCCAGCAGCTATTCCCCAGGGGGAGGTGGGAACACCGGGGAGCTGTTTTTT	CASSYSPGGGGNTGELFF
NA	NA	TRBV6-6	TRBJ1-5	TGTGCCAGCAGTTACTGGTCAGCATGGGATCAGCCCCAGCATTTT	CASSYWSAWDQPQHF
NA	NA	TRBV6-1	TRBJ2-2	TGTGCCAGCAGTGAAGCGGGAGTAGGCACCGGGGAGCTGTTTTTT	CASSEAGVGTGELFF
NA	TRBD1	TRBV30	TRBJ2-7	TGTGCCGGAAGAGCCGGGACAGGGGGGGAGAAGCAGTACTTC	CAGRAGTGGEKQYF
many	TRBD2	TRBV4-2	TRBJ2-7	TGTGCCAGCAGCCAAGAACTAGCGGGGACTTTCTCCTACGAGCAGTACTTC	CASSQELAGTFSYEQYF
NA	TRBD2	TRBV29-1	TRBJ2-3	TGCAGCGTTGAAGGGGGGGGAAGACACCTGAACACAGATACGCAGTATTTT	CSVEGGGRHLNTDTQYF
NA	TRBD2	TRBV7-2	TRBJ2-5	TGTGCCAGCAGCTTAGCTAGCGGGGGGGCCTCGGTGGAGACCCAGTACTTC	CASSLASGGASVETQYF
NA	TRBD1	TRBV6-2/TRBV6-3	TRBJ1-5	TGTGCCAGCGTCGGGCAGGGGGGACAGCCCCAGCATTTT	CASVGQGGQPQHF
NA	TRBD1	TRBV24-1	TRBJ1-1	TGTGCCACCAGTGATTTGGGGACAGGGACCCCGAACACTGAAGCTTTCTTT	CATSDLGTGTPNTEAFF
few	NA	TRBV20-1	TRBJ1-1	TGCAGTGCTAAACAGGGAAACACTGAAGCTTTCTTT	CSAKQGNTEAFF
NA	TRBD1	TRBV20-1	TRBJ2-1	TGCAGTGCCGGAGTAGGGGGCGACGAGCAGTTCTTC	CSAGVGGDEQFF
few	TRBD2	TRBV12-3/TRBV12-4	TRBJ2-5	TGTGCCAGCGCGAGACGGACTAGTACGGAGGCCCAGTACTTC	CASARRTSTEAQYF
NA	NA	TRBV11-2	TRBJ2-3	TGTGCCAGCAGCTTCGTGACTAGGGATACGCAGTATTTT	CASSFVTRDTQYF
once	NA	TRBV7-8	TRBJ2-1	TGTGCCAGCAGCACCCGGGAGACCCAGTTCTTC	CASSTRETQFF
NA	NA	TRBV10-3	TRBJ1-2	TGTGCCATCAGTGATCGGACAGTCCGGAAGGGCTACACCTTC	CAISDRTVRKGYTF
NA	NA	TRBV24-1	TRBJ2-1	TGTGCCACCAGAGGTTCAAGTCCGAATGAGCAGTTCTTC	CATRGSSPNEQFF
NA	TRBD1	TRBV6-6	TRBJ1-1	TGTGCCAGCAGTACTCTGGGACAGCCAAAAGCTTTCTTT	CASSTLGQPKAFF
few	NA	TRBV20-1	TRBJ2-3	TGCAGTGCTAGAGATCCTTGGGGAGACTACCCGGAGGGAGATACGCAGTATTTT	CSARDPWGDYPEGDTQYF
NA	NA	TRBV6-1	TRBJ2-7	TGTGCCAGCAGCGGGGGTCCGGGGGTTACCTACGAGCAGTACTTC	CASSGGPGVTYEQYF